This T cell receptor beta chain was observed in a study of tumor-infiltrating lymphocytes in primary liver carcinoma (dated by TCRdb to 2015 to 2018). Context from the whole study: Between November 2015 and early 2016, about 5 patients in China with histopathologically diagnosed primary liver carcinoma had their tumors surgically resected. Each sample produced roughly 3.5 to 7.13 million productive TCRbeta reads, and read depth showed no significant difference between tissue types. For each liver tumor, the study sampled five regions along with adjacent normal tissue and blood, and applied TCRbeta repertoire sequencing, expression microarrays and whole-exome sequencing. Reproducibility between technical replicate repertoires was high, with correlation coefficients above 0.95 and mean shared-clone rates roughly 0.91. A total of about 35 specimens from 5 patients went through TCRbeta repertoire sequencing, namely 25 tumor regions, 5 adjacent noncancerous liver tissues and 5 peripheral blood samples. Tumors of the five patients were stage T1-T3 N0M0 with maximum diameters of roughly 4.2 to 11 cm. Hepatocellular carcinoma (four) or combined HCC and intrahepatic cholangiocarcinoma (one) was present in the five patients, who were three men and two women aged 30 to 69 years.

In its sample, this clonotype was seen once. This receptor's antigen is unknown. Base qualities are missing; no much larger clone stands one base away. Support from one read is weak. Blood RNA was extracted from unsorted whole blood with TRIzol reagent; germline DNA came from the DNeasy Blood & Tissue kit. Chronic HBV infection was present in the patients, and the patients were treatment-naive at sampling. Before surgery, about 4 milliliters of peripheral blood were collected into K2EDTA tubes. Points the paper makes about the study in general: Because the samples were bulk and unsorted, CD4+ and CD8+ T cell repertoires could not be compared. Because sequencing covered only the TCR beta chain and unpaired alpha chains were not captured, true repertoire diversity is likely underestimated. With just 4 or 5 patients in the study, the authors point out that the findings should be validated in a larger study. The top 250 clones accounted for a significantly greater share of the repertoire in tumors than in blood (p = 0.039). Repertoire overlap was found to be higher between tumor regions (mean around 35%) than between tumor-adjacent (roughly 17%) or tumor-blood (about 14%) pairs, consistent with antigen-driven expansion.

From its cysteine to its phenylalanine, the CDR3 spans 12 amino acids. CDR3 DNA only is kept here, 36 bases in frame from base 1. CDR1 and CDR2 are drawn from the germline V gene (reference sequence): LNHDA, SQIVND. V is trimmed back by 10 bases and J by 5 bases, and the junction contains 8 bases that no gene match accounts for. TCRbeta-specific cDNA was reverse-transcribed from about 0.45 ug total RNA using a constant-region primer and ProtoScript II reverse transcriptase. The TCRbeta libraries were prepared through three rounds of nested multiplex PCR following a slightly modified ARM-PCR procedure. Each of the first two PCR rounds ran for approximately 10 cycles using multiplex TRBV1-TRBV30 forward primers together with a Cbeta reverse primer. Sample barcodes and Illumina adapters were attached in a final 25-cycle PCR using Deep VentR polymerase. Amplicons of 200-500 bp were gel-purified with a QIAquick gel extraction kit before sequencing. An Illumina HiSeq 2500 was used to sequence the TCRbeta amplicons, generating 250-bp paired-end reads. Per the authors' processing: To recover full CDR3 sequences, reads were quality-trimmed using Trimmomatic v0.33 and paired reads were then merged using FLASH v1.2.11. V, D and J germline segments were assigned to the rearranged TCRbeta sequences by MiGEC v1.2.1b. Clonotype statistics and Shannon-Wiener diversity indices were calculated with VDJtools v1.0.0. To reduce sampling bias, subsequent analyses other than the diversity analysis used only the 250 most abundant clonotypes in each sample. Using fastp at Q25 and MiXCR, TCRdb reprocessed the public reads and kept productive beta chains. Every entry covers one CDR3 protein and lists the most common genes and DNA from its rows. TCRdb assigned the V and J calls; the authors' analysis was not used. Counted in this sample were almost 200,000 distinct CDR3 sequences; roughly 61% of them appeared once. Around 7.1% of the sample lies in the top ten.

The chain couples TRBV19 to TRBJ2-7; TRBD1 matches 7 bases in the middle. The source material was peripheral blood. This clonotype was sampled from a woman in her sixties with primary liver carcinoma and hepatitis B virus infection. Here is the DNA: TGTGCCACTAAGACAGGGTGGGACGAGCAGTACTTC. It is translated as CATKTGWDEQYF.